This TCR beta chain was sequenced for a study of T cell responses to AZD1222 COVID-19 vaccine. This CDR3 contains 13 residues. Germline-derived CDR1 and CDR2 are MDHEN and SYDVKM. Trimming took off 3 bases at V and 3 bases at J, with 8 bases between the two ends. Generated by immunoSEQ multiplex PCR, the TCRdb table keeps only in-frame clones and is missing some. The sample lists under 200,000 clones, around 93% occurring once. V usage is TRBV28 and J usage is TRBJ2-5; D is unclear. The sequencing here drew on peripheral blood, taken on day 0 of AZD1222 vaccination. The receptor was isolated from an adult in good health. CDR3: CASSFGGKETQYF. As DNA, the CDR3 is TGTGCCAGCAGTTTCGGCGGAAAAGAGACCCAGTACTTC. Combining the CDR3 with reference TRBV28 and TRBJ2-5 gives the whole variable domain DVKVTQSSRYLVKRTGEKVFLECVQDMDHENMFWYRQDPGLGLRLIYFSYDVKMKEKGDIPEGYSVSREKKERFSLILESASTNQTSMYLCASSFGGKETQYFGPGTRLLVL.